Below, 18 T cell receptor beta chains from the same sample are listed, as sequenced in a study of beta chain features in type 1 diabetes. The investigators reverse transcribed all of the isolated RNA, so they sequenced expressed TCRB transcripts. The data were produced by immunoSEQ multiplex PCR, yet TCRdb's version contains in-frame clones alone and is incomplete. The data contain 150,000 to 200,000 clones, more than 10% of them singletons. Sample: central memory CD4+ T cells from blood. The source of these receptors is a woman aged 18-35 years in good health.

This clone came up a few times. The rearrangement joins TRBV2 to TRBJ1-2; maybe TRBD1 (6 bases). Trimming removed 4 bases from V and 2 bases from J, with 11 bases in between. Germline lookup yields CDR1 SNHLY and CDR2 FYNNEI. There are 14 residues in the CDR3. The CDR3 DNA reads TGTGCCAGCAGTGGGCAGGGGAGAAACTATGGCTACACCTTC. As protein: CASSGQGRNYGYTF.

Here the CDR3 reads CASSLRGTPSGNRMDTGELFF. The CDR3 DNA is TGTGCCAGCAGCTTAAGAGGTACGCCTAGCGGGAATCGTATGGACACCGGGGAGCTGTTTTTT. This rearrangement joins TRBV9 to TRBJ2-2, with 9 bases lining up with TRBD2. V shed 4 bases and J 3 bases; nucleotides not matched to a gene: 22. The CDR3 consists of 21 residues. Per germline, CDR1 SGDLS and CDR2 YYNGEE.

This clone was observed a handful of times. The V and J genes are TRBV30 and TRBJ2-3; TRBD2 matches 8 bases. The CDR3 is 13 amino acids. Germline V gene data show CDR1 as GTSNPN and CDR2 as SVGIG (reference sequence). V shed 4 bases and J 8 bases; nucleotides not matched to a gene: 8. CDR3 coding DNA: TGTGCCTGGAAGGGAGCAGCGGGAGCTACGCAGTATTTT. Protein sequence: CAWKGAAGATQYF.

The chain is built from TRBV5-1 and TRBJ2-7; D is perhaps TRBD2 (6 bases). Trimming removed 0 bases from V and 6 bases from J, with 13 bases in between. The CDR3 covers 14 residues. Germline lookup yields CDR1 SGHRS and CDR2 YFSETQ. Here the CDR3 DNA reads TGCGCCAGCAGCTTGGTCCTGACTAGTTTCGAGCAGTACTTC. This gives the protein CASSLVLTSFEQYF.

This clone has a handful of counts. The chain combines TRBV2 with TRBJ1-2; the match to TRBD1 covers 11 bases. This CDR3 has 14 residues. From germline, CDR1 is SNHLY and CDR2 FYNNEI. V shed 6 bases, J shed 5 bases, and the junction held 5 bases outside the gene matches. The CDR3: CASRMDRGQYGYTF. The CDR3 DNA is TGTGCCAGCAGGATGGACAGGGGGCAGTATGGCTACACCTTC.

V is TRBV19 and J is TRBJ2-1; TRBD2 agrees at 9 bases. This CDR3 contains 16 residues. Germline lookup yields CDR1 LNHDA and CDR2 SQIVND (reference sequence). V trimming: 0 bases; J trimming: 3 bases; junction bases outside the gene matches: 3. In nucleotides, the CDR3 is TGTGCCAGTAGTATAGATCTTAGCGGGAGCTACAATGAGCAGTTCTTC. This codes for CASSIDLSGSYNEQFF.

This chain joins TRBV6-6 and TRBJ2-3; the D is unclear. CDR1 MNHNY and CDR2 SVGAGI come from the germline V gene (reference sequence). The CDR3 loop spans 14 amino acids. V lost 8 bases and J 2 bases, leaving 14 bases between the germline ends. CDR3 sequence reads: CASGPLTTTDTQYF. The CDR3 nucleotides are TGTGCCAGCGGGCCGCTTACAACCACAGATACGCAGTATTTT.

A few counts support this clone. The rearrangement uses TRBV4-2 and TRBJ1-4, with a weak D call TRBD1 (6 bases). Germline V gene data show CDR1 as LGHNA and CDR2 as YNFKEQ. The CDR3 sequence is 15 residues long. Trimming took off 0 bases at V and 7 bases at J, with 12 bases between the two ends. The CDR3 coding sequence is TGTGCCAGCAGCCAAGATCCGGACAGCAGTGAAAAACTGTTTTTT. Translated: CASSQDPDSSEKLFF.

The rearrangement uses TRBV13 and TRBJ1-2; TRBD1 matches at 11 bases. This CDR3 region has 16 residues. Germline V gene lookup returns CDR1 PRHDT and CDR2 FYEKMQ (reference sequence). The junction had 8 bases not matched to a gene; V was cut back by 5 bases and J by 3 bases. The CDR3 reads CASSRRTGGRDYGYTF. The CDR3 DNA follows: TGTGCCAGCAGCCGACGGACAGGGGGCAGGGACTATGGCTACACCTTC.

This clone was seen repeatedly, ten times or more. V usage is TRBV10-3 and J usage is TRBJ1-3; 8 bases are a match to TRBD1. The CDR3 spans 16 residues. Per the germline V gene, CDR1 is ENHRY and CDR2 is SYGVKD. V shed 3 bases and J 0 bases; nucleotides not matched to a gene: 4. The chain's CDR3 is CAISDRGRSSGNTIYF. The CDR3 DNA sequence: TGTGCCATCAGTGACAGGGGGCGAAGCTCTGGAAACACCATATATTTT.

The CDR3 DNA reads as TGTGCCTGGAGTGTAAGGGGACTGGGGGGATACACCTTC. The encoded protein is CAWSVRGLGGYTF. J is TRBJ1-2 and V is TRBV30; D perhaps matches TRBD1 (5 bases). The CDR3 is made up of 13 amino acids. Trimming removed 0 bases from V and 11 bases from J, with 16 bases in between. Germline CDR1 and CDR2: GTSNPN and SVGIG (reference sequence).

There are a few counts of this clone. The chain combines TRBV7-8 with TRBJ2-3; 8 bases are shared with TRBD2. This CDR3 has 17 amino acids. Germline-derived CDR1 and CDR2 are SGHVS and FQNEAQ. The V segment lost 5 bases and the J segment 8 bases; nucleotides outside the gene matches: 18. The CDR3 reads CASSPPRREGPTGTQYF. The CDR3 coding sequence is TGTGCCAGCAGCCCACCCCGCCGGGAGGGCCCAACCGGTACGCAGTATTTT.

This clone has more than one count but fewer than ten. The J gene is TRBJ2-3, the V gene TRBV4-2; tentative D call: TRBD2 (6 bases). Germline loops: CDR1 LGHNA, CDR2 YNFKEQ. This CDR3 has 14 amino acids. The V gene lost 1 base and the J gene lost 3 bases, with 8 bases spanning the gap. This CDR3 is CASSQGGITDTQYF. In nucleotides, the CDR3 is TGTGCCAGCAGCCAAGGCGGGATAACAGATACGCAGTATTTT.

The CDR3 loop reads CAWGSGRPYYEQYF. DNA of the CDR3: TGTGCCTGGGGGAGCGGGAGGCCTTATTACGAGCAGTACTTC. The rearrangement uses TRBV30 and TRBJ2-7; 9 nucleotides line up with TRBD2. CDR3 size: 14 residues. The germline V gene encodes CDR1 GTSNPN and CDR2 SVGIG (reference sequence). The V and J ends lost 5 bases and 4 bases, in that order; junction bases with no gene match: 9.

This chain uses TRBV5-4 with TRBJ2-1; TRBD2 matches 11 bases. The CDR3 sequence is 16 residues long. Germline V CDR1 and CDR2: SGHNT, YYREEE (reference sequence). Trimming at V came to 3 bases and at J to 3 bases, leaving 5 bases not matched to a gene. CDR3 sequence: CASSYLAGGIYNEQFF. CDR3 sequence (DNA): TGTGCCAGCAGCTACCTAGCGGGAGGCATCTACAATGAGCAGTTCTTC.

In this sample, this clone turned up once. V gene TRBV6-6 combines with J gene TRBJ2-7, with TRBD2 matching 9 bases. V was clipped by 5 bases and J by 2 bases; unmatched bases: 7. CDR3 size: 15 residues. Germline V gene data show CDR1 as MNHNY and CDR2 as SVGAGI (reference sequence). Here the CDR3 DNA reads TGTGCCAGCAGTGTTGGGGGACTAGCAACCTACGAGCAGTACTTC. This encodes CASSVGGLATYEQYF.

The V and J genes are TRBV29-1 and TRBJ2-1; possibly TRBD1 for D (5 bases). Trimming stripped 6 bases from V and 0 bases from J, with 18 bases between. The V gene's germline CDR1 is SQVTM and CDR2 ANQGSEA. This CDR3 contains 16 residues. The CDR3 reads CSVVSQGFVSYNEQFF. The CDR3 bases are TGCAGCGTCGTTTCTCAGGGTTTTGTCTCCTACAATGAGCAGTTCTTC.

The chain couples TRBV7-8 to TRBJ1-2; tentatively, D is TRBD1 (5 bases). Germline V gene sequence: CDR1 SGHVS, CDR2 FQNEAQ. The ends were cut back, 7 bases at V and 2 bases at J, with 20 bases in the middle. There are 16 residues in the CDR3. CDR3 sequence reads: CASTSRGELGNYGYTF. For the CDR3, the DNA is TGTGCCAGCACCTCAAGGGGTGAGCTAGGGAACTATGGCTACACCTTC. Full variable domain (outside the CDR3, taken from reference TRBV7-8 and TRBJ1-2): GAGVSQSPRYKVAKRGQDVALRCDPISGHVSLFWYQQALGQGPEFLTYFQNEAQLDKSGLPSDRFFAERPEGSVSTLKIQRTQQEDSAVYLCASTSRGELGNYGYTFGSGTRLTVV.